These T cell receptor beta chains were read from a single sample in a study of cytomegalovirus exposure and HLA in healthy donors. The repertoire was sequenced with immunoSEQ multiplex PCR; TCRdb's copy has only in-frame clones and lacks some. The sample holds more than 95,000 clones, over 80% seen once. The sample comprised PBMCs. Source of these receptors: a man younger than 40 in good health and CMV-seropositive. CDR3s include the opening cysteine and the closing phenylalanine or tryptophan. A D gene is named only where the DNA matches it firmly. The size entry is marked missing in some rows and otherwise reads once, few, many or a size class.

clone size | D gene | J gene | V gene | CDR3 protein | CDR3 DNA
. | TRBD1 | TRBJ2-5 | TRBV2 | CASRRDRGETQYF | TGTGCCAGCCGCCGGGACAGGGGAGAGACCCAGTACTTC
. | . | TRBJ1-6 | TRBV9 | CASSVEGRGNSPLHF | TGTGCCAGCAGCGTAGAGGGCAGGGGTAATTCACCCCTCCACTTT
. | . | TRBJ2-5 | TRBV19 | CASSTGVQETQYF | TGTGCCAGTAGTACAGGGGTTCAAGAGACCCAGTACTTC
. | . | TRBJ2-7 | TRBV6-5 | CASRRGNEQCF | TGTGCCAGCCGAAGGGGTAACGAGCAGTGCTTC
. | TRBD1 | TRBJ2-1 | TRBV7-2 | CASSLNRGDNEQFF | TGTGCCAGCAGCTTAAACAGGGGCGACAATGAGCAGTTCTTC
. | TRBD1 | TRBJ2-5 | TRBV5-1 | CASSLEGAQETQYF | TGCGCCAGCAGCTTAGAGGGGGCACAAGAGACCCAGTACTTC
. | . | TRBJ1-6 | TRBV9 | CASTPGEGSLNSPLHF | TGTGCCAGCACCCCCGGGGAGGGCAGCCTTAATTCACCCCTCCACTTT
few | . | TRBJ2-3 | TRBV4-1 | CASSGDGFRLTDTQYF | TGCGCCAGCAGTGGAGATGGGTTCCGGCTTACAGATACGCAGTATTTT
few | . | TRBJ2-1 | TRBV4-2 | CASSQPRGGHAYNEQFF | TGTGCCAGCAGCCAGCCCCGTGGGGGCCACGCCTACAATGAGCAGTTCTTC
. | . | TRBJ1-5 | TRBV2 | CASSEGWGDQPQHF | TGTGCCAGCAGTGAAGGTTGGGGGGATCAGCCCCAGCATTTT
once | TRBD1 | TRBJ1-3 | TRBV29-1 | CSGRAGGSGNTIYF | TGCAGCGGGAGGGCAGGGGGCTCTGGAAACACCATATATTTT
. | TRBD1 | TRBJ2-5 | TRBV28 | CASRGGQAYQETQYF | TGTGCCAGCAGGGGGGGACAGGCGTACCAAGAGACCCAGTACTTC
. | TRBD1 | TRBJ2-7 | TRBV27 | CASNPQGSYEQYF | TGTGCCAGCAATCCACAGGGGTCCTACGAGCAGTACTTC
. | TRBD2 | TRBJ2-5 | TRBV2 | CASTMQPGLAAETQYF | TGTGCCAGCACTATGCAACCGGGACTAGCTGCGGAGACCCAGTACTTC
. | . | TRBJ1-5 | TRBV6-5 | CASTDSEGGPQHF | TGTGCCAGCACAGACTCGGAGGGAGGACCCCAGCATTTT
. | TRBD1 | TRBJ2-7 | TRBV4-1 | CASSQVGTGGHEQYF | TGCGCCAGCAGCCAAGTAGGGACAGGGGGCCACGAGCAGTACTTC
. | . | TRBJ1-5 | TRBV6-1 | CASSEGLNSNQPQHF | TGTGCCAGCAGTGAAGGACTGAATAGCAATCAGCCCCAGCATTTT
few | . | TRBJ2-7 | TRBV28 | CASAPLRTASYEQYF | TGTGCCAGCGCCCCCCTGAGGACAGCTTCCTACGAGCAGTACTTC
. | TRBD2 | TRBJ2-2 | TRBV29-1 | CSVEPLLSGGDTGELFF | TGCAGCGTTGAACCCCTTCTTAGCGGGGGCGACACCGGGGAGCTGTTTTTT
. | . | TRBJ2-6 | TRBV5-4 | CASSLGGRFSGANVLTF | TGTGCCAGCAGCCTCGGGGGACGGTTCTCTGGGGCCAACGTCCTGACTTTC
. | . | TRBJ1-5 | TRBV7-8 | CASSPNRSKQPQHF | TGTGCCAGCAGCCCCAATCGGTCGAAACAGCCCCAGCATTTT
. | . | TRBJ1-5 | TRBV6-1 | CASSEVSVNQPQHF | TGTGCCAGCAGTGAAGTCAGCGTCAATCAGCCCCAGCATTTT
once | TRBD1 | TRBJ2-7 | TRBV19 | CASSPRTGFSYEQYF | TGTGCCAGTAGCCCCCGGACAGGGTTTTCTTACGAGCAGTACTTC
. | TRBD1 | TRBJ2-5 | TRBV6-1 | CASSGSGQGIGETQYF | TGTGCCAGCAGTGGATCCGGACAGGGGATTGGGGAGACCCAGTACTTC
. | . | TRBJ2-7 | TRBV21-1 | CASSLEQGDSYEQYF | TGTGCCAGCAGCTTGGAGCAGGGGGACTCCTACGAGCAGTACTTC
. | . | TRBJ2-1 | TRBV7-9 | CASSLEGVGASSRINEQFF | TGTGCCAGCAGCTTAGAAGGGGTGGGGGCTTCATCTCGTATTAATGAGCAGTTCTTC
. | TRBD2 | TRBJ2-3 | TRBV4-2 | CASSQFPGGDTQYF | TGTGCCAGCAGCCAGTTCCCCGGGGGGGATACGCAGTATTTT
. | . | TRBJ1-1 | TRBV4-3 | CASSQETMNTEAFF | TGCGCCAGCAGCCAAGAAACAATGAACACTGAAGCTTTCTTT
. | TRBD1 | TRBJ2-6 | TRBV7-9 | CASTQGDVLTF | TGTGCCAGTACACAGGGGGACGTCCTGACTTTC
. | TRBD1 | TRBJ2-2 | TRBV29-1 | CSVGGTGGVGNTGELFF | TGCAGCGTTGGGGGGACAGGGGGCGTCGGGAACACCGGGGAGCTGTTTTTT
. | . | TRBJ1-5 | TRBV7-2 | CASSPDWNQPQHF | TGTGCCAGCAGCCCTGACTGGAATCAGCCCCAGCATTTT
. | TRBD1 | TRBJ1-4 | TRBV7-8 | CASSRTGELGEKLFF | TGTGCCAGCAGCCGCACAGGGGAGTTGGGAGAAAAACTGTTTTTT
few | . | TRBJ1-1 | TRBV5-1 | CASSLFQGNTEAFF | TGCGCCAGCAGCTTGTTTCAGGGCAACACTGAAGCTTTCTTT
. | . | TRBJ2-7 | TRBV5-1 | CASSLGPQALSYEQYF | TGCGCCAGCAGCTTGGGTCCTCAGGCGTTATCCTACGAGCAGTACTTC
. | . | TRBJ1-1 | TRBV18 | CASSPRSMNTEAFF | TGTGCCAGCTCACCGAGAAGCATGAACACTGAAGCTTTCTTT
. | TRBD1 | TRBJ1-4 | TRBV5-6 | CASSWTSGGRDEKLFF | TGTGCCAGCAGCTGGACCTCAGGGGGCAGGGATGAAAAACTGTTTTTT
. | . | TRBJ2-7 | TRBV6-1 | CASNRDMSSYEQYF | TGTGCCAGCAACCGGGACATGAGCTCCTACGAGCAGTACTTC